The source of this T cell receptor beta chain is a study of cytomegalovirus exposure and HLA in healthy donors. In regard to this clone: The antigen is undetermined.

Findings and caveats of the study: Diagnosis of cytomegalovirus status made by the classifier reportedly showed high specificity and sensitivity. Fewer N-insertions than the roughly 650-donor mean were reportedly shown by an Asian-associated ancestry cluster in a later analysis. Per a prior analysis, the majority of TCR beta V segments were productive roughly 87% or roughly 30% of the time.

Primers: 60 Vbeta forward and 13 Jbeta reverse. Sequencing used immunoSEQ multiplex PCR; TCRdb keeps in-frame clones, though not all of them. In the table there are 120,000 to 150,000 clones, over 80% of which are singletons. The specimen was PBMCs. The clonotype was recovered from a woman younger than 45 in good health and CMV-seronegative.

The CDR3 bases are TGTGCCAGCAGCCTAAGGACAGGGGGCCTCTACAATGAGCAGTTCTTC. It yields the protein CASSLRTGGLYNEQFF. The gene calls are TRBV7-6 and TRBJ2-1; 11 bases match TRBD1. Losses at the gene ends were 5 bases for V and 3 bases for J; bases not matched to a gene: 6. Germline V lookup: CDR1 SGHVS, CDR2 FNYEAQ. The CDR3 is 16 residues long.